The sequence of this TCR beta chain was determined in a study of blood T cells in healthy people across ages. Alongside a J-beta primer mix, a sample-barcoded 5' primer served in a second PCR lasting about 7 to 11 cycles. Each CDR3 protein gets one entry after TCRdb re-called the 5' RACE reads with MiXCR. The table includes 920,000 or so distinct CDR3 sequences, 40% to 55% detected once. A minimum of 6 million PBMCs was isolated per sample. The CDR3 is 11 residues long. The germline V gene encodes CDR1 SGHTA and CDR2 FQGTGA. V lost 5 bases, J lost 5 bases, and 6 bases lay in between. The sequenced sample consisted of blood. The receptor was derived from a woman aged 55-75 years in good health. The chain links TRBV7-3 to TRBJ2-5; D unclear. The CDR3 DNA reads as TGTGCCAGCAGCAAGAGGGAGACCCAGTACTTC. Its protein is CASSKRETQYF.